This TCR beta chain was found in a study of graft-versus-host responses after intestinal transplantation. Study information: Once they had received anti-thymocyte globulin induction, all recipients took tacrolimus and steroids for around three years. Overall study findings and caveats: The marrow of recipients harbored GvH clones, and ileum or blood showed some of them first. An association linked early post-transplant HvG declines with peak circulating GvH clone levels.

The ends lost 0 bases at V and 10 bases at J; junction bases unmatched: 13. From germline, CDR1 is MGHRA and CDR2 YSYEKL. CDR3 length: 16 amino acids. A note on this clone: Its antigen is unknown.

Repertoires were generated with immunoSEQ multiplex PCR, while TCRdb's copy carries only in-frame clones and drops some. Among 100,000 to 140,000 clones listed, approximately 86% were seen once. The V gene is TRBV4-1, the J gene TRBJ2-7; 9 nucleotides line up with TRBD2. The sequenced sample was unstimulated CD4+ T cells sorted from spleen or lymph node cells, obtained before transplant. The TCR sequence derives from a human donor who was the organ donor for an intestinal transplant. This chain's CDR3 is CASSQEVASGIKAQYF. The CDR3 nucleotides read TGCGCCAGCAGCCAAGAAGTGGCTAGCGGGATTAAAGCCCAGTACTTC.